This TCR beta chain was retrieved from a study of vaccination and CD4 T cells after COVID-19. Trimming cost V 1 base and J 2 bases, with 12 bases left between them. This CDR3 region has 14 residues. The germline V gene encodes CDR1 DFQATT and CDR2 SNEGSKA (reference sequence). A word on this clonotype: Its cognate antigen is unknown.

As to treatment: roughly ten-day PBMC culture with coronavirus spike peptide pools or control peptides (ViraFEST assay). The Oncomine TCR Beta short-read assay sequenced DNA from cultured CD4+ T cells. One entry per CDR3 protein results from TCRdb running MiXCR on the PCR reads. This table holds about 15,000 distinct CDR3 sequences, around 53% found once. The chain is built from TRBV20-1 and TRBJ2-7; D is uncertain. The clonotype originates from a human donor who had recovered from COVID-19. Specimen: CD4+ T cells from blood, cultured in vitro, collected before SARS-CoV-2 vaccination. The CDR3 sequence: CSARVRDRPYEQYF. The DNA for the CDR3 is TGCAGTGCTAGAGTCAGAGACCGCCCCTACGAGCAGTACTTC.